The 20 T cell receptor beta chains below were found in one sample sequenced in a study of cytomegalovirus exposure and HLA in healthy donors. PCR used 60 Vbeta primers and 13 Jbeta primers. Only in-frame clones appear in the TCRdb table, and some are missing; sequencing was by immunoSEQ multiplex PCR. The profile shows 85,000 to 90,000 clones, about 70% of them singletons. Sample: PBMCs. All receptors derive from a man in his thirties or forties in good health and CMV-seronegative.

The chain combines TRBV7-2 with TRBJ2-4; 13 bases line up with TRBD2. The J segment lost 5 bases and the V segment lost 6 bases, leaving 1 base of the junction unmatched. The CDR3 extends over 14 amino acids. The germline V gene has CDR1 SGHTA and CDR2 FQGNSA. The CDR3 protein is CASRLAGGENIQYF. CDR3 sequence (DNA): TGTGCCAGCAGACTAGCGGGAGGGGAAAACATTCAGTACTTC.

The V gene is TRBV7-6, the J gene TRBJ2-7, with 8 bases lining up with TRBD2. V lost 5 bases, J lost 6 bases, and 12 bases stayed unmatched. The CDR3 runs to 15 residues. Germline-derived CDR1 and CDR2 are SGHVS and FNYEAQ. The CDR3 DNA reads TGTGCCAGCAGCCCCCTTAGCGGGGCTTTCCGCGAGCAGTACTTC. Translating it yields CASSPLSGAFREQYF. Combining the CDR3 with reference TRBV7-6 and TRBJ2-7 gives the whole variable domain GAGVSQSPRYKVTKRGQDVALRCDPISGHVSLYWYRQALGQGPEFLTYFNYEAQQDKSGLPNDRFSAERPEGSISTLTIQRTEQRDSAMYRCASSPLSGAFREQYFGPGTRLTVT.

V is TRBV28 and J is TRBJ2-7, with TRBD1 matching over 8 bases. Per germline, CDR1 MDHEN and CDR2 SYDVKM. This CDR3 region has 13 residues. J was trimmed by 7 bases and V by 5 bases; bases with no gene match: 7. The CDR3 DNA is TGTGCCAGCAGTCGGCAGGGGGCAGGGGAGCAGTACTTC. Amino acid sequence: CASSRQGAGEQYF. The full variable domain, completed using reference TRBV28 and TRBJ2-7, is DVKVTQSSRYLVKRTGEKVFLECVQDMDHENMFWYRQDPGLGLRLIYFSYDVKMKEKGDIPEGYSVSREKKERFSLILESASTNQTSMYLCASSRQGAGEQYFGPGTRLTVT.

This chain uses TRBV11-2 with TRBJ2-7; D possibly corresponds to TRBD1 (6 bases). There are 12 residues in the CDR3. Germline V gene lookup returns CDR1 SGHAT and CDR2 FQNNGV. Trimming took off 8 bases at V and 2 bases at J, with 10 bases between the two ends. CDR3 region: CASGRGPYEQYF. CDR3 nucleotides: TGTGCCAGCGGCAGGGGCCCCTACGAGCAGTACTTC.

This clone has a handful of counts. V gene TRBV9 combines with J gene TRBJ1-3, with no clear D. The CDR3 is 13 residues long. Germline CDR1 SGDLS, CDR2 YYNGEE. V was pared by 7 bases and J by 0 bases, with 8 bases between. The CDR3 sequence is CASRSGSGNTIYF. The CDR3 nucleotides are TGTGCCAGCCGATCCGGCTCTGGAAACACCATATATTTT.

The V gene is TRBV27, the J gene TRBJ1-1; TRBD1 is a possible D gene (5 bases). The V end lost 2 bases, the J end lost 4 bases, and 11 bases lay between the germline ends. This CDR3 has 14 residues. Germline-derived CDR1 and CDR2 are MNHEY and SMNVEV (reference sequence). This CDR3 reads CASSLRGEGTEAFF. DNA of the CDR3: TGTGCCAGCAGTTTAAGAGGGGAGGGCACTGAAGCTTTCTTT.

The rearrangement links TRBV6-6 to TRBJ1-1, with 7 bases lining up with TRBD1. The CDR3 consists of 13 residues. Germline lookup yields CDR1 MNHNY and CDR2 SVGAGI (reference sequence). The ends lost 2 bases at V and 4 bases at J; junction bases unmatched: 1. CDR3 bases: TGTGCCAGCAGTTACCAGGGGGGCACTGAAGCTTTCTTT. It specifies CASSYQGGTEAFF.

This clone was observed a few times. This sequence joins TRBV5-5 and TRBJ2-7; a weak D match, TRBD2 (6 bases). Germline CDR1 reads SGHKS; CDR2 reads YYEKEE (reference sequence). The CDR3 length is 14 residues. V was cut by 4 bases and J by 0 bases, with 11 bases left in between. The CDR3 DNA reads TGTGCCAGCAGCCTGGGACTCAGCTCCTACGAGCAGTACTTC. Protein sequence: CASSLGLSSYEQYF.

This chain uses TRBV5-1 with TRBJ2-7; 13 bases match TRBD2. CDR3 length equals 14 residues. The trim removed 3 bases at V and 5 bases at J, leaving 2 bases unmatched. Germline-derived CDR1 and CDR2 are SGHRS and YFSETQ. DNA for the CDR3: TGCGCCAGCAGCTCGGGACTAGCGGGGAACGAGCAGTACTTC. Its protein product is CASSSGLAGNEQYF.

The CDR3 coding sequence is TGTGCCAGCAGCCTAAATCAGGGTCTGGGAGCTTTCTTT. As protein: CASSLNQGLGAFF. This chain joins TRBV6-1 and TRBJ1-1, with D perhaps matching TRBD1 (5 bases). This CDR3 is built from 13 residues. CDR1 and CDR2 (germline): MNHNS, SASEGT. V lost 6 bases and J lost 10, with 18 bases in between.

The chain links TRBV29-1 to TRBJ1-2; TRBD1 aligns across 8 bases. The CDR3 is made up of 14 amino acids. Germline loops: CDR1 SQVTM, CDR2 ANQGSEA. The V gene end was trimmed by 5 bases and the J gene end by 4 bases; junction bases not matched to a gene: 9. CDR3 DNA sequence: TGCAGCGTTTCAGGGGGCGCGGAGATCTATGGCTACACCTTC. This gives the protein CSVSGGAEIYGYTF.

This clone was observed once. V and J are TRBV27 and TRBJ2-5; 10 nucleotides line up with TRBD2. V shed 2 bases and J 1 base; nucleotides not matched to a gene: 10. Germline V gives CDR1 MNHEY, CDR2 SMNVEV (reference sequence). The CDR3 is 18 amino acids. The CDR3 DNA reads as TGTGCCAGCAGTTTAGGTTTTGGGATAGCGGGGGGCCAAGAGACCCAGTACTTC. Its protein is CASSLGFGIAGGQETQYF.

The V gene is TRBV6-4, the J gene TRBJ2-3; D call uncertain. The CDR3 runs 14 residues. Deletions cut 3 bases from V and 6 bases from J, with 13 bases between. CDR1 is MRHNA and CDR2 is SNTAGT in the germline V gene. This CDR3 is CASSDSSVLDTQYF. CDR3 bases: TGTGCCAGCAGTGATAGCAGTGTCTTGGATACGCAGTATTTT.

This clone has a handful of counts. J is TRBJ1-2 and V is TRBV5-4; TRBD1 matches 8 bases. V shed 4 bases and J 6 bases; nucleotides not matched to a gene: 5. This CDR3 comprises 13 residues. Germline V CDR1 and CDR2: SGHNT, YYREEE (reference sequence). The DNA for the CDR3 is TGTGCCAGCAGCCGGACAGGGTGGGATGGCTACACCTTC. Translating it yields CASSRTGWDGYTF.

The chain couples TRBV27 to TRBJ2-1; D may be TRBD2 (6 bases). Germline V lookup: CDR1 MNHEY, CDR2 SMNVEV (reference sequence). This CDR3 comprises 15 residues. Trimming took 2 bases from V and 2 from J, leaving 10 bases between them. The CDR3 bases are TGTGCCAGCAGTTTAGGGGGGACGGCCTACAATGAGCAGTTCTTC. Protein product: CASSLGGTAYNEQFF.

The genes are TRBV7-3 and TRBJ2-5; a possible D gene is TRBD1 (6 bases). Trimming cost V 2 bases and J 7 bases, with 17 bases left between them. Germline lookup yields CDR1 SGHTA and CDR2 FQGTGA. The CDR3 runs 15 residues. The CDR3: CASSLVQGTWGTQYF. The CDR3 nucleotides read TGTGCCAGCAGCTTAGTCCAGGGGACATGGGGGACCCAGTACTTC.

This clone was recorded a few times. The genes are TRBV18 and TRBJ2-7, with TRBD1 identical over 10 bases. With 8 bases clipped from V and 6 bases from J, the junction kept 7 bases outside the gene matches. CDR1 and CDR2 from the germline V gene are KGHSH and LQKENI. The CDR3 runs to 13 residues. The CDR3 DNA is TGTGCCAGCGGGAGCGACAGGGGGCTCGAGCAGTACTTC. It translates to CASGSDRGLEQYF. Filled out from reference TRBV18 and TRBJ2-7, the complete variable domain reads NAGVMQNPRHLVRRRGQEARLRCSPMKGHSHVYWYRQLPEEGLKFMVYLQKENIIDESGMPKERFSAEFPKEGPSILRIQQVVRGDSAAYFCASGSDRGLEQYFGPGTRLTVT.

The J gene is TRBJ1-1, the V gene TRBV6-6; tentative D call: TRBD1 (6 bases). The CDR3 runs 14 residues. The germline gives CDR1 MNHNY, CDR2 SVGAGI (reference sequence). Trimming cost V 6 bases and J 4 bases, with 15 bases left between them. The CDR3 nucleotides read TGTGCCAGCAGCTTACAGGGTTTCGGCACTGAAGCTTTCTTT. As protein: CASSLQGFGTEAFF.

J is TRBJ2-5 and V is TRBV6-1, with D possibly matching TRBD2 (5 bases). V lost 6 bases, J lost 5 bases, and 19 bases lay in between. Germline V CDR1 and CDR2: MNHNS, SASEGT. The length of the CDR3 is 15 residues. The CDR3, as DNA: TGTGCCAGCAGATCCGACACTGGAGGTGGGGAGACCCAGTACTTC. This translates into CASRSDTGGGETQYF.

The V call is TRBV4-1, the J call TRBJ2-1, with 8 bases lining up with TRBD2. V lost 4 bases and J lost 1; bases outside the gene matches: 9. The CDR3 length is 17 residues. From germline, CDR1 is MGHRA and CDR2 YSYEKL. CDR3 region: CASSLQTAGGSYNEQFF. CDR3 nucleotide sequence: TGCGCCAGCAGCCTACAAACGGCGGGAGGTTCCTACAATGAGCAGTTCTTC.